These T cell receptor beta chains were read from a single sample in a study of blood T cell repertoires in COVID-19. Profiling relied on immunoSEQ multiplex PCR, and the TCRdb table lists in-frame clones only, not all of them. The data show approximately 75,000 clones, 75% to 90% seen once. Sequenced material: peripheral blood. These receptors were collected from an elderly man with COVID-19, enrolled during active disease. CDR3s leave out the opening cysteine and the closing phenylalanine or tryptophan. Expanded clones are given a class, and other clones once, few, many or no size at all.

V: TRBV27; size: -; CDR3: ASSPAGTDTDTQY
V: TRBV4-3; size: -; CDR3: ASSQELAGGPSGELF
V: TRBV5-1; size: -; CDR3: ASSRGQGNEKLF
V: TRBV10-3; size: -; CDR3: AISEDRVYTEAF
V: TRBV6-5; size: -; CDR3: ASTKRGQIETQY
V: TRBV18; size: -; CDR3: ASSPRSRVPYGYT
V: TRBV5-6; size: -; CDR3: ASSPRQDGYT
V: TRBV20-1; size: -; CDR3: SPRGYT
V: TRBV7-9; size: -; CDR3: ASSPGGHANTEAF
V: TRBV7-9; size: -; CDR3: ASSFSSGGFTDTQY
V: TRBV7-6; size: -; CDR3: ASSSGQGKGPGNTIY
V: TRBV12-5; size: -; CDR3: ASGLLQEETQY
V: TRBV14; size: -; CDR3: ASSQDPRMGTDTQY
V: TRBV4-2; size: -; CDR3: ASSQDPQIEQY
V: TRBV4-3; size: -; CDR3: ASSQVETGANYGYT
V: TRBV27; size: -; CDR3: ASSLPGQGPYEQY
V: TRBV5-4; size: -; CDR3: ASSLTGDYGYT
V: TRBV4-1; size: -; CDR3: ASSQSLAPNTGELF
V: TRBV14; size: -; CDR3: ASSLNLAGTEAF
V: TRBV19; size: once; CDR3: ASSHLSSTDTQY
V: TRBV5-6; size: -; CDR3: ASSPPTGGLTEAF
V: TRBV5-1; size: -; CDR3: ASSSRPSGGYEQY
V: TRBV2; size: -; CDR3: ASSELGTEY
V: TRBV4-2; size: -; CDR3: ASRHTTGGDTEAF
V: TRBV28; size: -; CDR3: ASSSAGREEKLF
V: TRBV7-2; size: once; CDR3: ASSLVGGLSSGANVLT
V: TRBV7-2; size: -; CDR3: ASSLVTGIDQPQH
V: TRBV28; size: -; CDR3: ASSGEDGARPQH
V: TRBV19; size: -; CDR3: ASSITGTRYGTGELF
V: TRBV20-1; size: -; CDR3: SASSSGALH
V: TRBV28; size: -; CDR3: ASRTDRARNQPQH
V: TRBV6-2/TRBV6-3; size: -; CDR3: ASSYSGQETDTQY
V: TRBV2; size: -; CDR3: ASSGLLVGREAF
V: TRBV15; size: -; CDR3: ATSRDTGEAF
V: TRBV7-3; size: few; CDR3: ASSPGGKGNEQF
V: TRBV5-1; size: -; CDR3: ASSLEGLGNYEQY
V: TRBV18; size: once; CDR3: ASSPGQGNQPQH
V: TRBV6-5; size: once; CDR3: ASSGTPVVLRGYT
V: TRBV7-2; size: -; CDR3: ASSLEGSGYEQY
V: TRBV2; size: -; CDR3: ASSPRGRGSGANVLT
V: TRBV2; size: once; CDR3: ASGRLTEAF
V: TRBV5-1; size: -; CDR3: ASSPSAGGDTQY
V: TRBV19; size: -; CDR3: ASSMKTGVINTEAF
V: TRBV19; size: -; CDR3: ASMPELGTGELF
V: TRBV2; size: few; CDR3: ASSEWGANYGYT
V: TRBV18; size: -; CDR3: ASSPTGLNTEAF
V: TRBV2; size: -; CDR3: ASSYRVYEQY
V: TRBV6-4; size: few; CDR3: ASSAGTGPGNTIY
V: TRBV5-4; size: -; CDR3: ASRWAGLLGGYT
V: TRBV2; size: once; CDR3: ASTQRGSGETQY
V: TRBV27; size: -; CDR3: ASRRGEQY
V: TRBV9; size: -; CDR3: ASSGQYNEQF